Listed below are T cell receptor beta chains from one sample, sequenced in a study of shared clonotypes between healthy human individuals. Clones were sequenced by immunoSEQ multiplex PCR, and TCRdb holds only the in-frame ones, with some missing. The data contain millions of clones, over 85% of them seen just once; the ten biggest clones take up 0.9% to 1.4%. Sequenced: naive CD8+ T cells sorted from blood. The receptors come from a man aged 18 to 29 in good health. The CDR3 runs from the conserved cysteine through the conserved F or W. The order of the fields is D gene, J gene, V gene, clone size, CDR3 protein, CDR3 DNA. A D gene is named only where the DNA matches it firmly. Size tells how often a clone was seen (once, few, many) or the class of an expanded clone, and some rows leave it out.

>NA|TRBJ2-7|TRBV5-6|NA
CASSGDSGYEQYF
TGTGCCAGCAGCGGGGATAGCGGTTACGAGCAGTACTTC
>NA|TRBJ2-7|TRBV11-2|NA
CASSLQTGLESYEQYF
TGTGCCAGCAGCCTACAGACAGGCCTTGAGTCCTACGAGCAGTACTTC
>NA|TRBJ2-7|TRBV29-1|once
CSVVLGYEQYF
TGCAGCGTTGTTTTGGGGTACGAGCAGTACTTC
>NA|TRBJ2-7|TRBV5-6|NA
CASSFPSSYEQYF
TGTGCCAGCAGCTTTCCTAGCTCCTACGAGCAGTACTTC
>TRBD2|TRBJ2-7|TRBV27|NA
CASSPGTSGSYEQYF
TGTGCCAGCAGTCCGGGGACTAGCGGATCCTACGAGCAGTACTTC
>TRBD2|TRBJ2-5|TRBV7-8|NA
CASSSGLAGIQETQYF
TGTGCCAGCAGTTCGGGACTAGCGGGGATCCAAGAGACCCAGTACTTC
>TRBD2|TRBJ2-1|TRBV27|NA
CASSWGLHNEQFF
TGTGCCAGCAGTTGGGGACTACACAATGAGCAGTTCTTC
>NA|TRBJ2-7|TRBV4-1|NA
CASSQRTSEEGLATYEQYF
TGCGCCAGCAGCCAACGTACCTCCGAGGAGGGGCTAGCTACCTACGAGCAGTACTTC
>TRBD2|TRBJ2-5|TRBV25-1|NA
CASTGGGIQETQYF
TGTGCCAGCACGGGCGGGGGGATACAAGAGACCCAGTACTTC
>NA|TRBJ1-1|TRBV6-6|NA
CASSYSTGDYTEAFF
TGTGCCAGCAGTTACTCGACCGGGGATTACACTGAAGCTTTCTTT
>NA|TRBJ1-2|TRBV7-8|NA
CASSLDVDVGFYGYTF
TGTGCCAGCAGCTTAGACGTCGATGTAGGTTTCTATGGCTACACCTTC
>NA|TRBJ1-5|TRBV28|NA
CASSSTEWSHQPQHF
TGTGCCAGCAGTTCGACGGAGTGGTCCCATCAGCCCCAGCATTTT
>NA|TRBJ1-2|TRBV6-5|NA
CASSYSEGGASDGYTF
TGTGCCAGCAGTTACTCGGAGGGAGGCGCCAGCGATGGCTACACCTTC
>NA|TRBJ1-1|TRBV5-6|once
CASVANTEAFF
TGTGCCAGCGTGGCGAACACTGAAGCTTTCTTT
>NA|TRBJ2-2|TRBV4-1|NA
CASSQVQVKNTGELFF
TGCGCCAGCAGCCAAGTACAGGTGAAGAACACCGGGGAGCTGTTTTTT
>NA|TRBJ2-1|TRBV10-2|NA
CASSSGTYDNEQFF
TGCGCCAGCAGTTCGGGGACATACGACAATGAGCAGTTCTTC
>NA|TRBJ2-2|TRBV12-2|NA
CASRLERKNTGELFF
TGTGCAAGTCGCTTAGAGCGGAAGAACACCGGGGAGCTGTTTTTT
>NA|TRBJ2-7|TRBV2|NA
CASSDSRGAYEQYF
TGTGCCAGCAGTGATAGCCGAGGCGCTTACGAGCAGTACTTC
>TRBD1|TRBJ1-1|TRBV28|NA
CASRLTGQLEAFF
TGTGCCAGCAGGCTGACGGGACAGCTTGAAGCTTTCTTT
>NA|TRBJ2-5|TRBV6-5|once
CASSYSGEETQYF
TGTGCCAGCAGTTACTCGGGTGAAGAGACCCAGTACTTC
>TRBD1|TRBJ1-1|TRBV5-4|NA
CASRPGQGTEAFF
TGTGCCAGCCGTCCGGGACAGGGCACTGAAGCTTTCTTT
>NA|TRBJ2-3|TRBV5-1|once
CASSLEAGSTDTQYF
TGCGCCAGCAGCTTGGAGGCAGGCAGCACAGATACGCAGTATTTT
>NA|TRBJ1-1|TRBV7-9|NA
CASSLMNAEAFF
TGTGCCAGCAGCTTAATGAACGCTGAAGCTTTCTTT
>TRBD1|TRBJ1-5|TRBV28|NA
CASSFEGQGDQPQHF
TGTGCCAGCAGTTTTGAGGGACAGGGGGATCAGCCCCAGCATTTT
>NA|TRBJ2-5|TRBV21-1|NA
CASSKYPGGGETQYF
TGTGCCAGCAGCAAATACCCAGGGGGAGGAGAGACCCAGTACTTC
>TRBD1|TRBJ2-7|TRBV15|NA
CATSTPGTGLGEQYF
TGTGCCACCAGCACCCCAGGGACAGGGCTAGGAGAGCAGTACTTC
>NA|TRBJ2-3|TRBV9|NA
CASSGSGYLGDTQYF
TGTGCCAGCAGCGGTAGCGGTTACCTCGGGGATACGCAGTATTTT
>NA|TRBJ1-1|TRBV6-6|NA
CASSPGPNPNTEAFF
TGTGCCAGCAGTCCCGGACCAAACCCGAACACTGAAGCTTTCTTT
>NA|TRBJ2-3|TRBV4-2|NA
CASSQGLPAADTQYF
TGTGCCAGCAGCCAGGGACTCCCCGCAGCAGATACGCAGTATTTT
>NA|TRBJ2-7|TRBV11-3|NA
CASSGGYEQYF
TGTGCCAGCAGCGGGGGCTACGAGCAGTACTTC
>NA|TRBJ2-7|TRBV6-6|NA
CASALQGSSYEQYF
TGTGCCAGCGCCCTTCAGGGGAGCTCCTACGAGCAGTACTTC
>NA|TRBJ2-7|TRBV30|NA
CAWGQPLEQYF
TGTGCCTGGGGACAGCCCTTAGAGCAGTACTTC
>NA|TRBJ1-4|TRBV7-8|NA
CASSLDGYALAATNEKLFF
TGTGCCAGCAGCTTAGACGGGTACGCCCTGGCTGCAACTAATGAAAAACTGTTTTTT
>NA|TRBJ2-2|TRBV27|NA
CASSLVGGNTGELFF
TGTGCCAGCAGTTTAGTAGGGGGAAACACCGGGGAGCTGTTTTTT
>NA|TRBJ1-5|TRBV15|NA
CATSRGENSNQPQHF
TGTGCCACCAGCAGAGGAGAAAATAGCAATCAGCCCCAGCATTTT